Sequencing of this T cell receptor (beta chain) was carried out in a study of blood T cells in healthy people across ages. Study-wide findings and caveats: When set beside aged donors, long-lived donors presented more naive CD4+ cells and higher diversity. As age increased, TCR beta diversity per million T cells fell in a roughly linear fashion.

Worth noting for this clonotype: No antigen is known for it.

Then a second PCR, running roughly 7 to 11 cycles, was carried out with a sample-barcoded 5' primer and a J-beta primer mix. A single record per CDR3 protein comes from TCRdb applying MiXCR to the 5' RACE reads. This sample carries 540,000 or so distinct CDR3 sequences, around 48% of them seen once, and the ten largest clones take 20% to 25%. Trimming left V 4 bases short and J 5 bases short, with 9 bases between. The CDR3 is 13 amino acids. CDR1 and CDR2 from the germline V gene are LGHDT and YNNKEL (reference sequence). The TCR comes from a man older than 75 in good health. The sample was blood. The chain carries TRBV3-1 and TRBJ1-5; D is uncertain. The CDR3 sequence is CASSRTRDQPQHF. CDR3 DNA sequence: TGTGCCAGCAGCCGGACGAGAGATCAGCCCCAGCATTTT.